The 8 T cell receptor beta chains presented below share a single source sample, sequenced in a study of blood T cell repertoires in COVID-19. Generated by immunoSEQ multiplex PCR, the TCRdb table keeps only in-frame clones and is missing some. The sample comprises 210,000 or so clones, about 84% of which are singletons, and around 2% rests with the top ten. The sample was PBMCs or T cells enriched from blood (not recorded which). All receptors derive from a man in his 60s who had recovered from COVID-19.

In this sample, this clone turned up once. The chain links TRBV10-3 to TRBJ2-3, with 8 nucleotides matching TRBD2. CDR3 length equals 16 residues. Looked up from germline, CDR1 is ENHRY and CDR2 is SYGVKD. V dropped 0 bases and J dropped 3; count of bases not matched to a gene: 5. In nucleotides, the CDR3 is TGTGCCATCAGTGAGTCTACGGGGGGGCAGACAGATACGCAGTATTTT. This translates into CAISESTGGQTDTQYF.

This clone was detected a few times. V gene TRBV6-1 combines with J gene TRBJ2-6; 7 nucleotides match TRBD1. This CDR3 contains 17 residues. The germline V gene encodes CDR1 MNHNS and CDR2 SASEGT. The V and J ends lost 2 bases and 0 bases, in that order; junction bases with no gene match: 4. CDR3 nucleotide sequence: TGTGCCAGCAGTGAACGAAACAGGGGCTCTGGGGCCAACGTCCTGACTTTC. This encodes CASSERNRGSGANVLTF.

This clone was seen once. The chain has TRBV19 and TRBJ1-1; 7 bases are a match to TRBD1. The germline V gene has CDR1 LNHDA and CDR2 SQIVND (reference sequence). There are 16 residues in the CDR3. V lost 1 base and J lost 1; bases outside the gene matches: 6. The CDR3 sequence is CASSIGQGGKNTEAFF. DNA for the CDR3: TGTGCCAGTAGTATAGGCCAGGGGGGAAAGAACACTGAAGCTTTCTTT.

The V and J genes are TRBV15 and TRBJ1-2; 12 bases map to TRBD1. V lost 8 bases to trimming and J lost 7 bases; unmatched junction nucleotides: 8. CDR1 is LNHNV and CDR2 is YYDKDF in the germline V gene (reference sequence). The CDR3 has 14 amino acids. The CDR3 region is CATGTGGAGRGYTF. CDR3 coding DNA: TGTGCCACCGGGACAGGGGGCGCGGGTCGTGGCTACACCTTC.

The chain links TRBV6-5 to TRBJ1-5; D may be TRBD1 (6 bases). In germline, CDR1 is MNHEY, CDR2 SVGAGI. The V and J ends lost 5 bases and 9 bases respectively, with 14 bases between them. The CDR3 loop spans 13 amino acids. The DNA of the CDR3 is TGTGCCAGCAGTCCCAAGCAGGGGATGCCCCAGCATTTT. This sequence encodes CASSPKQGMPQHF.

Many counts were recorded for this clone. The V call is TRBV29-1, the J call TRBJ2-3, with TRBD2 matching 11 bases. The V gene's germline CDR1 is SQVTM and CDR2 ANQGSEA. The CDR3 sequence is 14 residues long. The J segment lost 3 bases and the V segment lost 6 bases, leaving 5 bases of the junction unmatched. The CDR3 DNA is TGCAGCGTCCCACTAGCGGGGGTAACAGATACGCAGTATTTT. It specifies CSVPLAGVTDTQYF.

This clone was observed a handful of times. This chain joins TRBV19 and TRBJ2-2; 9 bases map to TRBD2. J lost 4 bases, V lost 3 bases, and 3 bases had no gene match. The CDR3 runs to 15 residues. CDR1 is LNHDA and CDR2 is SQIVND in the germline V gene (reference sequence). CDR3 in amino acids: CASSMRGGRTGELFF. The CDR3 DNA reads as TGTGCCAGTAGTATGCGGGGGGGCCGCACCGGGGAGCTGTTTTTT.

The genes are TRBV10-3 and TRBJ2-3, with D possibly matching TRBD1 (6 bases). The V gene lost 2 bases and the J gene lost 5 bases, with 11 bases spanning the gap. Germline V gene sequence: CDR1 ENHRY, CDR2 SYGVKD. This CDR3 has 14 amino acids. The CDR3 loop is CAISERWGQDTQYF. DNA of the CDR3: TGTGCCATCAGTGAGAGGTGGGGGCAAGATACGCAGTATTTT.